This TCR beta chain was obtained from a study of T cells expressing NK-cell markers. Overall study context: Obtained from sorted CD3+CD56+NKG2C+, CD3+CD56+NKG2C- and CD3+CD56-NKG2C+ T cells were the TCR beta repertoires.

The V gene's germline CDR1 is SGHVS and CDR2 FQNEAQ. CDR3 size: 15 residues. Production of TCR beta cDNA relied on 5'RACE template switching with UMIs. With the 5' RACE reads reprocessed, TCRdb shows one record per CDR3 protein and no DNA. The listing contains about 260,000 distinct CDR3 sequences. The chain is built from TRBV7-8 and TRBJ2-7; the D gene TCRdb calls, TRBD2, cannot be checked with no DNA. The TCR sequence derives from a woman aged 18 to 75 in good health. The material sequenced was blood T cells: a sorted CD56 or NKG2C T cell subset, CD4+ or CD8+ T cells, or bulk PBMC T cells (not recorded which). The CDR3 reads CASSSTSGGTYEQYF.